Listed below are T cell receptor beta chains from one sample, sequenced in a study of cytomegalovirus exposure and HLA in healthy donors. Generated by immunoSEQ multiplex PCR, the TCRdb table keeps only in-frame clones and is missing some. Found here are around 120,000 clones, about 82% of them singletons; the top ten hold 1% to 1.5%. Sequenced: PBMCs. These receptors originate from a boy younger than 18 in good health and CMV-seronegative. The CDR3 runs from the conserved cysteine through the conserved F or W. The D gene is left open where the match is weak. A clone size is listed for some rows: how often the clone was seen (once, few, many), or a class if it is expanded.

cdr3_length	d_call	j_call	clone_size	v_call	cdr3_aa	cdr3_nt
14	-	TRBJ1-4	-	TRBV27	CASSPAGQIEKLFF	TGTGCCAGCAGTCCGGCTGGACAGATAGAAAAACTGTTTTTT
14	TRBD1	TRBJ1-1	-	TRBV5-1	CASSLVQGASEAFF	TGCGCCAGCAGCTTGGTTCAGGGGGCCTCTGAAGCTTTCTTT
16	TRBD1	TRBJ2-2	-	TRBV9	CASSIRTGPNTGELFF	TGTGCCAGCAGCATTCGGACAGGGCCGAACACCGGGGAGCTGTTTTTT
15	-	TRBJ1-5	-	TRBV19	CASSIALYSNQPQHF	TGTGCCAGTAGTATAGCTCTATATAGCAATCAGCCCCAGCATTTT
16	-	TRBJ2-1	-	TRBV27	CASSKTLGAPYNEQFF	TGTGCCAGCAGCAAAACCCTAGGGGCCCCCTACAATGAGCAGTTCTTC
15	TRBD2	TRBJ2-3	-	TRBV4-3	CASSQEREPADTQYF	TGCGCCAGCAGCCAAGAGCGGGAGCCCGCAGATACGCAGTATTTT
11	-	TRBJ2-7	-	TRBV2	CASRIFYEQYF	TGTGCCAGCAGAATCTTCTACGAGCAGTACTTC
13	-	TRBJ2-7	-	TRBV19	CASSISRSYEQYF	TGTGCCAGTAGTATAAGCAGGTCCTACGAGCAGTACTTC
17	TRBD1	TRBJ2-1	-	TRBV5-1	CASSLAGVGQGVHEQFF	TGCGCCAGCAGCTTGGCCGGGGTGGGACAGGGGGTCCATGAGCAGTTCTTC
13	TRBD2	TRBJ2-3	-	TRBV28	CASSFAGGDTQYF	TGTGCCAGCAGTTTCGCGGGAGGCGATACGCAGTATTTT
14	-	TRBJ1-1	-	TRBV7-8	CASSPAGGNTEAFF	TGTGCCAGCAGCCCCGCCGGGGGGAACACTGAAGCTTTCTTT
13	-	TRBJ2-1	-	TRBV5-1	CASSLARDNEQFF	TGCGCCAGCAGCTTGGCCCGGGACAATGAGCAGTTCTTC
11	-	TRBJ1-3	-	TRBV7-2	CASSQANTIYF	TGTGCCAGCAGCCAGGCTAACACCATATATTTT
15	TRBD2	TRBJ2-7	-	TRBV6-5	CASSPAGGPPYEQYF	TGTGCCAGCAGTCCCGCGGGAGGGCCTCCCTACGAGCAGTACTTC
17	-	TRBJ1-4	-	TRBV11-2	CASSLHPEGAQGEKLFF	TGTGCCAGCAGCTTACATCCAGAGGGCGCGCAAGGTGAAAAACTGTTTTTT
16	TRBD2	TRBJ2-3	-	TRBV4-1	CASSQGLAPGADTQYF	TGCGCCAGCAGCCAGGGACTAGCTCCGGGGGCAGATACGCAGTATTTT
17	TRBD2	TRBJ2-1	few	TRBV5-1	CASSSGLARPSYNEQFF	TGCGCCAGCAGCTCGGGACTAGCGCGACCCTCCTACAATGAGCAGTTCTTC
13	-	TRBJ1-5	-	TRBV19	CASSIKGAEPQHF	TGTGCCAGTAGTATAAAAGGGGCAGAACCCCAGCATTTT
14	TRBD2	TRBJ2-1	-	TRBV27	CASPGTSGSGEQFF	TGTGCCAGCCCCGGGACTAGCGGGAGCGGTGAGCAGTTCTTC
13	TRBD1	TRBJ1-2	few	TRBV5-6	CASSRQGAYGYTF	TGTGCCAGCAGCCGACAGGGCGCCTATGGCTACACCTTC
13	TRBD1	TRBJ2-7	-	TRBV5-1	CASSGDRGYEQYF	TGCGCCAGCAGCGGGGACAGGGGCTACGAGCAGTACTTC
15	-	TRBJ1-5	-	TRBV5-5	CASSPSAGGNQPQHF	TGTGCCAGCAGCCCGAGCGCGGGGGGCAATCAGCCCCAGCATTTT
14	-	TRBJ2-1	once	TRBV9	CASSVVGLAHEQFF	TGTGCCAGCAGCGTAGTGGGTTTAGCCCATGAGCAGTTCTTC
14	TRBD2	TRBJ2-1	-	TRBV27	CASSFRGLAVEQFF	TGTGCCAGCAGTTTCCGGGGACTAGCGGTTGAGCAGTTCTTC
13	-	TRBJ1-2	few	TRBV5-1	CASSLAPYGGYTF	TGCGCCAGCAGCTTGGCTCCCTACGGGGGCTACACCTTC
13	TRBD1	TRBJ2-7	-	TRBV29-1	CSVGQGNSYEQYF	TGCAGCGTCGGACAGGGTAACTCCTACGAGCAGTACTTC
14	-	TRBJ2-7	-	TRBV5-1	CASSLGATVEKQYF	TGCGCCAGCAGCTTGGGGGCGACAGTGGAGAAGCAGTACTTC
13	TRBD2	TRBJ2-5	-	TRBV5-1	CASSLAGGETQYF	TGCGCCAGCAGCTTGGCGGGGGGGGAGACCCAGTACTTC
14	-	TRBJ2-7	-	TRBV6-5	CASSYQDRRYEQYF	TGCGCCAGCAGTTACCAGGACAGAAGGTACGAGCAGTACTTC
15	-	TRBJ1-2	-	TRBV4-1	CASSPRGGGDYGYTF	TGCGCCAGCAGCCCCCGCGGGGGAGGGGACTATGGCTACACCTTC
16	TRBD1	TRBJ2-7	-	TRBV30	CARGPPGQGSMGEQYF	TGTGCCCGGGGCCCCCCAGGACAGGGGTCTATGGGGGAGCAGTACTTC
14	TRBD1	TRBJ2-7	-	TRBV6-1	CASSRTGVGYEQYF	TGTGCCAGCAGCCGGACAGGGGTTGGGTACGAGCAGTACTTC
13	TRBD1	TRBJ1-2	-	TRBV19	CASSFRDSYGYTF	TGTGCCAGTAGTTTCCGGGACAGCTATGGCTACACCTTC
14	-	TRBJ2-3	once	TRBV30	CARAGVGAFDTQYF	TGTGCCCGGGCAGGGGTGGGCGCATTTGATACGCAGTATTTT
17	TRBD2	TRBJ2-3	-	TRBV5-1	CASSSLAGVPLTDTQYF	TGCGCCAGCAGCTCACTAGCGGGAGTCCCTCTTACAGATACGCAGTATTTT